Below, one T cell receptor (beta chain) is given with its context. This specimen comes from a study of T-cell memory formation after mild COVID-19. Deletions cut 1 base from V and 0 bases from J, with 13 bases between. This CDR3 region has 17 residues. Germline V CDR1 and CDR2: SGHVS, FNYEAQ. Via MiXCR, TCRdb re-called the 5' RACE reads, giving one row per CDR3 protein. The data show 250,000 to 300,000 distinct CDR3 sequences, about a sixth seen once. This sequence joins TRBV7-6 and TRBJ2-1, with D perhaps being TRBD1 or TRBD2 (6 bases each). This sequence was found in a young man who had mild COVID-19 (a few samples of this study predate the infection). Cell type and time point are not known. Sequenced material: PBMCs or a T cell subset sorted from them (not recorded which). The CDR3 spells CASSLVSGGSSYNEQFF. CDR3 sequence (DNA): TGTGCCAGCAGCTTAGTGTCCGGGGGCAGCTCCTACAATGAGCAGTTCTTC.